This T cell receptor beta chain was documented in a study of OX40 agonist ivuxolimab in advanced cancers. Study summary: Ivuxolimab, an antibody acting as an agonist of OX40 (CD134), was used to treat patients.

Study-wide results and limits: The average count of expanded clones was higher among CD8+ T cells than among CD4+.

Notes on this clone: Its antigen is currently unknown.

Generated by immunoSEQ multiplex PCR, the TCRdb table keeps only in-frame clones and is missing some. The table records around 80,000 clones, 85% to 90% of them present only once. The clonotype was recovered from an adult with an advanced solid tumor such as melanoma, head and neck, liver or kidney cancer. The input for sequencing was CD4+ or CD8+ T cells sorted from blood, taken in a trial of the OX40 agonist ivuxolimab.

The CDR3 DNA is TGTGCCAGCTCACCGCGGGTCATCGGGACAGGGAGTCCCTACGAGCAGTACTTC. Its translation is CASSPRVIGTGSPYEQYF. The V and J genes are TRBV18 and TRBJ2-7; 9 bases map to TRBD1. This CDR3 contains 18 residues. Germline trimming cut 3 bases from V and 2 bases from J; bases unmatched to any gene: 14. The germline V gene encodes CDR1 KGHSH and CDR2 LQKENI.